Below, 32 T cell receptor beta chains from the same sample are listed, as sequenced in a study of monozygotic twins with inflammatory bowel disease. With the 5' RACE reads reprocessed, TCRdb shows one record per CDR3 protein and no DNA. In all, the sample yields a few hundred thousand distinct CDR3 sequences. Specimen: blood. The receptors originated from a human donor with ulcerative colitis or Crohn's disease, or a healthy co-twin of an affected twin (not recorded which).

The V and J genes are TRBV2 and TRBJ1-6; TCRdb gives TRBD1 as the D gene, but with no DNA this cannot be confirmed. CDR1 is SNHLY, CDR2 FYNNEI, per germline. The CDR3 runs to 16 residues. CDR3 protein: CASSDGTGMGPPPLHF.

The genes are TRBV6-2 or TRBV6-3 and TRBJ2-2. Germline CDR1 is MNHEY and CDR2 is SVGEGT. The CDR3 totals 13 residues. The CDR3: CASSWVRAGELFF.

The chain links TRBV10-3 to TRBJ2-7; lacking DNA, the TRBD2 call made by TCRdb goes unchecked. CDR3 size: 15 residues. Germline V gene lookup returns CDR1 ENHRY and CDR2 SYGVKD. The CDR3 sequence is CAISDTTSGVYEQYF.

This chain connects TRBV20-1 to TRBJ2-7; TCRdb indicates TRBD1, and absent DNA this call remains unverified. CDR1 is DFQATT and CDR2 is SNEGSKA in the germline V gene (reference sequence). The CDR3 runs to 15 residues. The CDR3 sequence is CSANGLRPNLDEQYF.

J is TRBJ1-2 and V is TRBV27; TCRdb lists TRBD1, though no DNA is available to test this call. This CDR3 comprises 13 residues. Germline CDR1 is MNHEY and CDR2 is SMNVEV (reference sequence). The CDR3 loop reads CASSLRGARGYTF.

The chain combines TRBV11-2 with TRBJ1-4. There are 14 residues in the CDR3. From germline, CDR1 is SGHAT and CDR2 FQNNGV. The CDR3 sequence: CASSSGRMNEKLFF.

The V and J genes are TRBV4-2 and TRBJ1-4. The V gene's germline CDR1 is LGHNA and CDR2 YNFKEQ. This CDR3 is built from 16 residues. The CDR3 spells CASSQDSYRGGEKLFF.

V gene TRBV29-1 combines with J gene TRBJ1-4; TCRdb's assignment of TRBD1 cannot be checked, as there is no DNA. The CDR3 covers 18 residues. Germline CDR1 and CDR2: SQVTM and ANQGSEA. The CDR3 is CSVEGEQSRQGTNEKLFF.

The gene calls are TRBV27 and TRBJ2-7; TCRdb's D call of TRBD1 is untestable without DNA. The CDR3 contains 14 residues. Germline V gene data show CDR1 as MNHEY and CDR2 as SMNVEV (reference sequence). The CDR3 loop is CASSRRDGTYEQYF.

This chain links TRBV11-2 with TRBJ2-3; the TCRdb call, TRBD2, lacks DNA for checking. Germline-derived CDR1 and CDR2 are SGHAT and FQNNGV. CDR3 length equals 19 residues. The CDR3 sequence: CASSFPILAGVASTDTQYF.

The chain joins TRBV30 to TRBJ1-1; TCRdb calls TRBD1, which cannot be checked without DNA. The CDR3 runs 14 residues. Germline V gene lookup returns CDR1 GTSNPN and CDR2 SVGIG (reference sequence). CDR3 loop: CAWSIGHLNTEAFF.

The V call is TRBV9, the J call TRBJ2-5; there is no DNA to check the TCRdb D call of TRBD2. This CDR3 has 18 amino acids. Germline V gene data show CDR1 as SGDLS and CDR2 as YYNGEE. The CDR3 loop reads CASSAGTSGGSFQETQYF.

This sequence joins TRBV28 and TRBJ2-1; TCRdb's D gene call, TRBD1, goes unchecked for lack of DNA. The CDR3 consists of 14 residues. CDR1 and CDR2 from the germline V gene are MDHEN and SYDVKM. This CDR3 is CASRPTGAGNEQFF.

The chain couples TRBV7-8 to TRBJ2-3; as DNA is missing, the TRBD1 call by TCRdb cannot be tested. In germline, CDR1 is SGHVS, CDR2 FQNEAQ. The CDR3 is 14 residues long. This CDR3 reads CASSLGGGFDTQYF.

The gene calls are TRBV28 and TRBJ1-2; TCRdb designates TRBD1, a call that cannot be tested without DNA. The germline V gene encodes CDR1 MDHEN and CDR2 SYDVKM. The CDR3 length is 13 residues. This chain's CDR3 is CASRGALGDGYTF.

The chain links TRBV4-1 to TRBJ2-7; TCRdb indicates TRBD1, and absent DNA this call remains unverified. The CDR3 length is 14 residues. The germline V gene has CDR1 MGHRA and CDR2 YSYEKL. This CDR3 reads CASSLDRVGDEQYF.

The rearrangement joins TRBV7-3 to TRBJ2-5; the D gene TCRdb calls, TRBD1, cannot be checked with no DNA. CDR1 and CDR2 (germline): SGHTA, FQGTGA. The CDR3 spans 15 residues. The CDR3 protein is CASSPYPQAQETQYF.

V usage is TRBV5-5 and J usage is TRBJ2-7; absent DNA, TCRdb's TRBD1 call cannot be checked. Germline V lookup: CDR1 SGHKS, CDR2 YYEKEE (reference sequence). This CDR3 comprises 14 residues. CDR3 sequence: CASSLETGETVQYF.

The CDR3 is CASSFRRGAYEQYF. The chain uses TRBV11-2 and TRBJ2-7; lacking DNA, the TRBD2 call made by TCRdb goes unchecked. In germline, CDR1 is SGHAT, CDR2 FQNNGV. The length of the CDR3 is 14 residues.

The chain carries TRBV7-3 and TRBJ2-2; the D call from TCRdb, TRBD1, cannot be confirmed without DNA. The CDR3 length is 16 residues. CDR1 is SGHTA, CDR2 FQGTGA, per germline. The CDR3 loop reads CASSLMGQGLAGELFF.

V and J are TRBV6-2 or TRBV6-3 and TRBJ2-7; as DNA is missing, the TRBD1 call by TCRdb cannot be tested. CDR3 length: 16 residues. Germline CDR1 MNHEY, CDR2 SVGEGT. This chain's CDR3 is CASSYEGSGITYEQYF.

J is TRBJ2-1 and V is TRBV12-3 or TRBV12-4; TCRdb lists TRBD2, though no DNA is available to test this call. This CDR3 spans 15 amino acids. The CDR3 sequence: CASSFLGGRNGEQFF.

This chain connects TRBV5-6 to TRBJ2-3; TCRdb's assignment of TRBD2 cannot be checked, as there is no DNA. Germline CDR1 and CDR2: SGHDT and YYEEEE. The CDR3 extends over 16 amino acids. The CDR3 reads CASSPPGLRSTDTQYF.

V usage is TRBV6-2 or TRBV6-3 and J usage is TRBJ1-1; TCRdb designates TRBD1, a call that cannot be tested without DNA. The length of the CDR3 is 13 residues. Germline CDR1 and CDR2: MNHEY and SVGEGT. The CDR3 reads CASRPGSRTDAFF.

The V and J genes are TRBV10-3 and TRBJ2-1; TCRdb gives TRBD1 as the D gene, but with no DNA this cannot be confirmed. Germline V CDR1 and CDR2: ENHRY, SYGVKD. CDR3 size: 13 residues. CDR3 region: CAISVQAKGEQFF.

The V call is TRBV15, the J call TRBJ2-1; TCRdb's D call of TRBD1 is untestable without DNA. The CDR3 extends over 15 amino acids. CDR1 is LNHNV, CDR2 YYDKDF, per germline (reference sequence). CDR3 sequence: CATSRDRTGYNEQFF.

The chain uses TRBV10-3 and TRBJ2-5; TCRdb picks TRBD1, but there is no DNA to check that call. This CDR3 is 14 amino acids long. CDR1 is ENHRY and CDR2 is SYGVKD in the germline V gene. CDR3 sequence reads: CAISGQGVGETQYF.

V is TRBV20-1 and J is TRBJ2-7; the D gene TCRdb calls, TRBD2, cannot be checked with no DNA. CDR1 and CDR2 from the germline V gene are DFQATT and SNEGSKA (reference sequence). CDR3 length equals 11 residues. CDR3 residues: CSAGAGYEQYF.

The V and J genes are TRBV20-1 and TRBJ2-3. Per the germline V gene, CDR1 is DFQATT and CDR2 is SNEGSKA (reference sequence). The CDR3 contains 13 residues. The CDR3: CSASGAIPDTQYF.

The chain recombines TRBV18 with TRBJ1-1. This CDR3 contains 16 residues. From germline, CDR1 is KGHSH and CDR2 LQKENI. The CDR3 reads CASSPGVRGWNTEAFF.

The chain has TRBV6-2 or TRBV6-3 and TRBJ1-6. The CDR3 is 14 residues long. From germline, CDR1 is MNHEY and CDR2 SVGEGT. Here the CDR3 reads CASSYLTTSSPLHF.

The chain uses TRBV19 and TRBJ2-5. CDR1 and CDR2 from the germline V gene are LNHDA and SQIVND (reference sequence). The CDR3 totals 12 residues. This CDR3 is CASSISPETQYF.